The 7 T cell receptor beta chains given below trace back to one sample, sequenced in a study of OX40 agonist ivuxolimab in advanced cancers. This table comes from immunoSEQ multiplex PCR, and its TCRdb copy is limited to in-frame clones, with some not included. The sample includes about 79,000 clones, just over 85% seen only once; the top ten take about 4%. The specimen was CD4+ or CD8+ T cells sorted from blood, collected in a trial of the OX40 agonist ivuxolimab. The receptors come from an adult with an advanced solid tumor such as melanoma, head and neck, liver or kidney cancer.

The count of this clone is one. The chain uses TRBV5-1 and TRBJ2-7; 11 nucleotides agree with TRBD2. This CDR3 spans 16 amino acids. J gave up 3 bases and V 4 bases, and 9 bases lay outside the gene matches. The germline CDR1 and CDR2 sequences are SGHRS and YFSETQ. CDR3 sequence reads: CASSVNLAGGVYEQYF. CDR3 sequence (DNA): TGCGCCAGCAGCGTCAATTTAGCGGGAGGGGTCTACGAGCAGTACTTC.

The J gene is TRBJ2-7, the V gene TRBV6-1, with D possibly matching TRBD2 (5 bases). V lost 6 bases and J lost 2, with 14 bases in between. The CDR3 has 14 amino acids. Looked up from germline, CDR1 is MNHNS and CDR2 is SASEGT. The CDR3 DNA reads TGTGCCAGCAGGGAGACTACGACCACCTACGAGCAGTACTTC. As protein: CASRETTTTYEQYF.

This clone was counted many times. This chain links TRBV27 with TRBJ2-5, with 12 bases identical to TRBD2. The V segment lost 6 bases and the J segment 4 bases; nucleotides outside the gene matches: 6. The germline V gene encodes CDR1 MNHEY and CDR2 SMNVEV (reference sequence). The CDR3 consists of 15 residues. CDR3 DNA sequence: TGTGCCAGCAGATTCTCGACTAGCGGGAGAGAGACCCAGTACTTC. Protein sequence: CASRFSTSGRETQYF.

CDR3 region: CASSSGTNSGNTIYF. In nucleotides, the CDR3 is TGTGCCAGCAGTTCCGGGACTAACTCTGGAAACACCATATATTTT. The chain has TRBV6-5 and TRBJ1-3; D might be TRBD1 (5 bases). Germline V lookup: CDR1 MNHEY, CDR2 SVGAGI. Trimming cost V 4 bases and J 0 bases, with 10 bases left between them. The CDR3 is made up of 15 amino acids.

The CDR3 DNA is TGTGCCAGTAGTGGGCGCATCTCTGGGGCCAACGTCCTGACTTTC. It codes for CASSGRISGANVLTF. J is TRBJ2-6 and V is TRBV19, with D unclear. There are 15 residues in the CDR3. V shed 5 bases and J shed 0 bases, with 8 bases lying between them. Germline CDR1 and CDR2: LNHDA and SQIVND (reference sequence).

The chain links TRBV27 to TRBJ1-5; TRBD1 matches at 8 bases. The CDR3 is 13 amino acids. Germline trimming cut 6 bases from V and 5 bases from J; bases unmatched to any gene: 3. Germline V CDR1 and CDR2: MNHEY, SMNVEV (reference sequence). CDR3 residues: CASSVDRDQPQHF. The CDR3 DNA is TGTGCCAGCAGCGTGGACAGGGATCAGCCCCAGCATTTT.

The chain is built from TRBV4-1 and TRBJ1-1; 9 positions agree with TRBD1. CDR3 length: 18 residues. The J segment lost 5 bases and the V segment lost 4 bases, leaving 17 bases of the junction unmatched. CDR1 and CDR2 from the germline V gene are MGHRA and YSYEKL. This chain's CDR3 is CASSLSGDRVSRGTEAFF. DNA of the CDR3: TGCGCCAGCAGCCTCTCCGGGGACAGGGTTTCTCGAGGGACTGAAGCTTTCTTT.